Presented here are 2 T cell receptor beta chains from one specimen sequenced in a study of blood T cell repertoires in COVID-19. Produced via immunoSEQ multiplex PCR; TCRdb's table is partial and in-frame only. The table records hundreds of thousands of clones, roughly 80% of them present only once. Sequencing was performed on PBMCs or T cells enriched from blood (not recorded which). Source of these receptors: a man aged 35-49 years who had been exposed to COVID-19.

There are many counts of this clone. This specimen includes other DNA sequences encoding the same CDR3. V usage is TRBV7-9 and J usage is TRBJ2-7, with TRBD1 identical over 10 bases. From germline, CDR1 is SEHNR and CDR2 FQNEAQ (reference sequence). Losses at the gene ends were 1 base for V and 7 bases for J; bases not matched to a gene: 4. The CDR3 totals 14 residues. CDR3 sequence: CASSLGQGAGEQYF. CDR3 sequence (DNA): TGTGCCAGCAGCTTAGGACAGGGGGCCGGGGAGCAGTACTTC.

This clone was seen only once. The V call is TRBV7-6, the J call TRBJ1-1, with D possibly matching TRBD1 (5 bases). Germline lookup yields CDR1 SGHVS and CDR2 FNYEAQ. The CDR3 is made up of 13 amino acids. Trimming pared 6 bases from V and 1 base from J, leaving 9 bases between. This chain's CDR3 is CASSYGQNTEAFF. CDR3 sequence (DNA): TGTGCCAGCAGTTATGGACAGAACACTGAAGCTTTCTTT.